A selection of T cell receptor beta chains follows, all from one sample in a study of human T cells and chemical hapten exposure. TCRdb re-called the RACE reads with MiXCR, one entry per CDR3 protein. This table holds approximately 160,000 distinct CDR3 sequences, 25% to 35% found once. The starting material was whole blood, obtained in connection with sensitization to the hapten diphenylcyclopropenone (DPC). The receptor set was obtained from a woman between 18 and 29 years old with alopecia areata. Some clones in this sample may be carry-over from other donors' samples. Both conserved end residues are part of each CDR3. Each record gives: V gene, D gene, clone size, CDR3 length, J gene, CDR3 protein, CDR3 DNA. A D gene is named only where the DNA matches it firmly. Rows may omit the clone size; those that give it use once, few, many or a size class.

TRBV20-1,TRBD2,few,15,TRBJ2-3,CSASRAGDPTDTQYF,TGCAGTGCGAGCCGAGCGGGGGATCCCACAGATACGCAGTATTTT
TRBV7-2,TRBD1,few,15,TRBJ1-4,CASSKAYRGGEKLFF,TGTGCCAGCAGCAAAGCGTACAGGGGAGGAGAAAAACTGTTTTTT
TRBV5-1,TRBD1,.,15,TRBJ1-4,CASSYRQGTNEKLFF,TGCGCCAGCAGCTATCGACAGGGAACTAATGAAAAACTGTTTTTT
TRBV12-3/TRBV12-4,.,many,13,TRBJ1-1,CASNTRGDTEAFF,TGTGCCAGCAACACCCGGGGGGACACTGAAGCTTTCTTT
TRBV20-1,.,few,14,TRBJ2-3,CSAPVGGGGNTQYF,TGCAGTGCTCCAGTGGGGGGAGGGGGAAATACGCAGTATTTT
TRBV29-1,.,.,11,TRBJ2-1,CSVGRVGEQFF,TGCAGCGTGGGCAGGGTGGGGGAGCAGTTCTTC
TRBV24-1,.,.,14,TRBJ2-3,CATRRTASTDTQYF,TGTGCCACCAGGCGGACAGCAAGCACAGATACGCAGTATTTT
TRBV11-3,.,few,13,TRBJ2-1,CASSQRGSAEQFF,TGTGCCAGCAGTCAACGGGGTTCAGCTGAGCAGTTCTTC
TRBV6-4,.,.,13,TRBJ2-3,CASALGGGGTQYF,TGTGCCAGCGCCCTCGGCGGGGGCGGTACGCAGTATTTT
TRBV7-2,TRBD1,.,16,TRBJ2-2,CASSPDLQGAVGELFF,TGTGCCAGCAGCCCGGACCTACAGGGGGCAGTCGGGGAGCTGTTTTTT
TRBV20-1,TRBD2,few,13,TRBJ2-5,CSALGGLQETQYF,TGCAGTGCTTTGGGGGGACTACAAGAGACCCAGTACTTC
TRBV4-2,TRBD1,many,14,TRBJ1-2,CASSQDRTGRGYTF,TGTGCCAGCAGCCAAGATCGGACAGGCCGTGGCTACACCTTC
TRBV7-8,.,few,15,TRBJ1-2,CASSPPRGLGYGYTF,TGTGCCAGCAGCCCACCACGGGGGCTAGGCTATGGCTACACCTTC
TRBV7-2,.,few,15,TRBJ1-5,CASSSLGSGNQPQHF,TGTGCCAGCAGCTCCCTGGGTTCGGGCAATCAGCCCCAGCATTTT
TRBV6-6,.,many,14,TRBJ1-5,CASSYSGPDQPQHF,TGTGCCAGCAGTTACTCGGGCCCAGATCAGCCCCAGCATTTT
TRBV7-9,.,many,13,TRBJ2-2,CASSLLNTGELFF,TGTGCCAGCAGCTTATTAAACACCGGGGAGCTGTTTTTT
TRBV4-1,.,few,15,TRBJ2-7,CASSQETGGVYEQYF,TGCGCCAGCAGCCAAGAAACGGGCGGGGTATACGAGCAGTACTTC
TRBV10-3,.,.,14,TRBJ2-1,CAISESPGTGEQFF,TGTGCCATCAGTGAGTCCCCCGGGACCGGTGAGCAGTTCTTC
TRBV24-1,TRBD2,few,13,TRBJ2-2,CATGTSRAGELFF,TGTGCCACCGGGACTAGCCGGGCCGGGGAGCTGTTTTTT
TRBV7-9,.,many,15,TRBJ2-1,CASSLARQFYNEQFF,TGTGCCAGCAGCTTAGCGCGACAATTCTACAATGAGCAGTTCTTC
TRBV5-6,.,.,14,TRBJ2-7,CASSPGLSSYEQYF,TGTGCCAGCAGCCCCGGACTATCTTCCTACGAGCAGTACTTC
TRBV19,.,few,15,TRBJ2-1,CASSQTPSSYNEQFF,TGTGCCAGTAGCCAGACTCCGAGCTCCTACAATGAGCAGTTCTTC